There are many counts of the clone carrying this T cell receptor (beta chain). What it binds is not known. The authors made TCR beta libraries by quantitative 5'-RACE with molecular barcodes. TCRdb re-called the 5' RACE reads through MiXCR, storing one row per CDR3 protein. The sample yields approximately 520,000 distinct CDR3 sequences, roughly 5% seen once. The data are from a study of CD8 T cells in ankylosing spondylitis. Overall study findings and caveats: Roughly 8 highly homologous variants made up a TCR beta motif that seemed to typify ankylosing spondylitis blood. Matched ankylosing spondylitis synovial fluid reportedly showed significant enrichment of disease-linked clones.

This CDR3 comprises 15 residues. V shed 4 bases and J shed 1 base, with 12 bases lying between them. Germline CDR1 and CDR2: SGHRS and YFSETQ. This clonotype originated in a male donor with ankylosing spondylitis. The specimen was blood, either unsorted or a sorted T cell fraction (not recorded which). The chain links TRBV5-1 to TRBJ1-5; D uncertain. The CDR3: CASSRTGLSNQPQHF. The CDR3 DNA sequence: TGCGCCAGCAGCCGGACGGGGTTAAGCAATCAGCCCCAGCATTTT.